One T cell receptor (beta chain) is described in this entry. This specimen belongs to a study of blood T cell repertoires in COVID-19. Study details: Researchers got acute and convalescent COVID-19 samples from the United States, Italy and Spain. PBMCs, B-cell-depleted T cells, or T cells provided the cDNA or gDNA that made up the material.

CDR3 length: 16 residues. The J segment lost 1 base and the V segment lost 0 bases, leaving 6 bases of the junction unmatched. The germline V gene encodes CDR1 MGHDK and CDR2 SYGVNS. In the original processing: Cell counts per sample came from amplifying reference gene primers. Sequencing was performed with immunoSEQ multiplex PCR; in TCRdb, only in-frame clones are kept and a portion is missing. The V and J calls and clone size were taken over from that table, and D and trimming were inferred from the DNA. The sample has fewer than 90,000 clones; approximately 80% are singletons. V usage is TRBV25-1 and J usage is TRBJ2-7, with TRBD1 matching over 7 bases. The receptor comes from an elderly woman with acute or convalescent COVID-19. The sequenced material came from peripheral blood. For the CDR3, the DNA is TGTGCCAGCAGTGAATATCGGAAGACAGGGTCCTACGAGCAGTACTTC. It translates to CASSEYRKTGSYEQYF.